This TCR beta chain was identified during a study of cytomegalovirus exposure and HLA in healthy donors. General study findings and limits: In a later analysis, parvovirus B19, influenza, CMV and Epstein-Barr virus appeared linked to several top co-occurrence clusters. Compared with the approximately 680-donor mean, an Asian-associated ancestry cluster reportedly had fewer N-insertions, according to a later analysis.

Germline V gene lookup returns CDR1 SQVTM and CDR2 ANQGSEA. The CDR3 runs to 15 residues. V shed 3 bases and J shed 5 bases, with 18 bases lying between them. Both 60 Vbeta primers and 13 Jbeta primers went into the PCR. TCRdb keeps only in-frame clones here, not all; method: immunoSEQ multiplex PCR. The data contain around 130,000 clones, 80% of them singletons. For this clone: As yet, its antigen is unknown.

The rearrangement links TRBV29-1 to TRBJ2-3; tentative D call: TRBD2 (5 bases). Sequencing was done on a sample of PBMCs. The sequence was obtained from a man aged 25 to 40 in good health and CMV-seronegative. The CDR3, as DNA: TGCAGCGTTGATGCCGGGATAGGGCTCGTAGATACGCAGTATTTT. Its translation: CSVDAGIGLVDTQYF.